A single TCR beta chain is shown here with its context. In germline, CDR1 is GTSNPN, CDR2 SVGIG (reference sequence). V was shortened by 4 bases and J by 8 bases, with 17 bases between the two germline ends. The CDR3 has 14 residues. The data originate from a study of blood T cell repertoires in COVID-19. Here immunoSEQ multiplex PCR was the method, and the copy in TCRdb shows in-frame clones only, minus some. The sample comprises under 200,000 clones, around nine tenths of which are singletons, and more than 2% rests with the top ten. Sequenced input: peripheral blood. The chain couples TRBV30 to TRBJ1-4; weak D call: TRBD1 (5 bases). This sequence was found in a middle-aged man who had recovered from COVID-19. The CDR3 here is CAWTPGGSGEKLFF. The CDR3 coding sequence is TGTGCCTGGACCCCGGGGGGGTCGGGCGAAAAACTGTTTTTT.